These 20 T cell receptor beta chains originate from one sample sequenced in a study of blood T cell repertoires in COVID-19. TCRdb's table, derived via immunoSEQ multiplex PCR, lists solely in-frame clones and lacks some. The repertoire holds over 250,000 clones, around 86% seen once, with less than 1.6% in the top ten. The specimen was peripheral blood. These receptors originate from a woman in her forties who had recovered from COVID-19.

This clone has just a few counts. The chain has TRBV27 and TRBJ1-6; 7 nucleotides align to TRBD1. The CDR3 contains 17 residues. The V gene's germline CDR1 is MNHEY and CDR2 SMNVEV (reference sequence). The trim removed 5 bases at V and 3 bases at J, leaving 10 bases unmatched. The CDR3 sequence is CASSPYRGIFYNSPLHF. CDR3 DNA sequence: TGTGCCAGCAGTCCCTACAGGGGAATCTTCTATAATTCACCCCTCCACTTT.

The chain recombines TRBV6-5 with TRBJ2-5; tentative D call: TRBD1 (6 bases). In germline, CDR1 is MNHEY, CDR2 SVGAGI. The length of the CDR3 is 16 residues. Trimming took off 6 bases at V and 3 bases at J, with 20 bases between the two ends. The CDR3 nucleotides read TGTGCCAGCAGATACGTACCGGGACACCCGAAAGAGACCCAGTACTTC. It codes for CASRYVPGHPKETQYF.

The V gene is TRBV5-4, the J gene TRBJ1-2; no clear D. Germline assignment: CDR1 SGHNT and CDR2 YYREEE (reference sequence). This CDR3 is built from 12 residues. The V gene lost 4 bases and the J gene lost 6 bases, with 10 bases spanning the gap. The CDR3 DNA sequence: TGTGCCAGCAGCCGAAGCCCCGATGGCTACACCTTC. Protein sequence: CASSRSPDGYTF.

The chain couples TRBV14 to TRBJ1-2, with D possibly matching TRBD1 (6 bases). Germline-derived CDR1 and CDR2 are SGHDN and FVKESK. The CDR3 spans 16 residues. Trimming took off 4 bases at V and 4 bases at J, with 19 bases between the two ends. CDR3 DNA sequence: TGTGCCAGCAGCCCCTTAGGGGGGGGATTTGGCTATGGCTACACCTTC. Protein sequence: CASSPLGGGFGYGYTF.

V usage is TRBV6-6 and J usage is TRBJ2-1; TRBD2 aligns across 11 bases. Trimming removed 5 bases from V and 0 bases from J; junction bases left unmatched: 9. The CDR3 is made up of 18 amino acids. The germline CDR1 and CDR2 sequences are MNHNY and SVGAGI (reference sequence). The CDR3 coding sequence is TGTGCCAGCAGTCCTAGGACTAGCGGGCCCAGCTCCTACAATGAGCAGTTCTTC. Translation gives CASSPRTSGPSSYNEQFF.

The chain carries TRBV5-8 and TRBJ2-7; possible D gene TRBD1, 6 bases. V was pared by 1 base and J by 0 bases, with 8 bases between. Germline CDR1 reads SGHTS; CDR2 reads YDEGEE. The CDR3 has 14 amino acids. DNA for the CDR3: TGTGCCAGCAGCTTGTACAGGGTCTCCTACGAGCAGTACTTC. Amino acids: CASSLYRVSYEQYF.

This clone was seen a single time. The gene calls are TRBV18 and TRBJ2-3, with D unresolved. V lost 5 bases and J 4 bases, leaving 4 bases between the germline ends. Germline lookup yields CDR1 KGHSH and CDR2 LQKENI. The CDR3 runs 11 residues. This chain's CDR3 is CASSSADTQYF. CDR3 sequence (DNA): TGTGCCAGCTCAAGCGCAGATACGCAGTATTTT.

This rearrangement joins TRBV4-1 to TRBJ2-7; 7 bases are shared with TRBD2. There are 14 residues in the CDR3. Trimming took 0 bases from V and 6 from J; bases not matched to a gene: 5. Germline CDR1 is MGHRA and CDR2 is YSYEKL. The CDR3 loop reads CASSQDHWGGEQYF. CDR3 in DNA: TGCGCCAGCAGCCAAGATCATTGGGGGGGCGAGCAGTACTTC.

The genes are TRBV11-2 and TRBJ1-6; 10 nucleotides align to TRBD1. The germline CDR1 and CDR2 sequences are SGHAT and FQNNGV. V trimming: 7 bases; J trimming: 8 bases; junction bases outside the gene matches: 8. The CDR3 contains 15 residues. This CDR3 reads CASTFTGTGDSPLHF. As DNA, the CDR3 is TGTGCCAGCACATTCACCGGGACAGGGGATTCACCCCTCCACTTT.

On this clone itself: Other DNA sequences of this sample code for an identical CDR3. This chain joins TRBV2 and TRBJ2-5; D may be TRBD1 (6 bases). Trimming left V 6 bases short and J 2 bases short, with 10 bases between. Germline loops: CDR1 SNHLY, CDR2 FYNNEI. This CDR3 is 13 amino acids long. The CDR3 is CASRGTGQETQYF. The CDR3 DNA follows: TGTGCCAGCAGGGGAACAGGGCAAGAGACCCAGTACTTC.

This chain links TRBV7-2 with TRBJ2-4; the D gene is possibly TRBD2 (7 bases). CDR1 is SGHTA and CDR2 is FQGNSA in the germline V gene. There are 15 residues in the CDR3. V shed 0 bases and J shed 7 bases, with 13 bases lying between them. CDR3 amino acids: CASSLATGGLNIQYF. The CDR3 DNA sequence: TGTGCCAGCAGCTTAGCGACGGGGGGCCTGAACATTCAGTACTTC.

As concerns this clone: The same CDR3 is also encoded by other DNA sequences in this sample. V usage is TRBV6-5 and J usage is TRBJ1-2; TRBD1 matches at 8 bases. Germline CDR1 is MNHEY and CDR2 is SVGAGI. CDR3 length: 12 residues. The junction had 0 bases not matched to a gene; V was cut back by 5 bases and J by 4 bases. Here the CDR3 reads CASSQGAYGYTF. The CDR3 DNA reads TGTGCCAGCAGTCAGGGGGCCTATGGCTACACCTTC.

CDR3 protein: CASSVRGEQFF. As DNA, the CDR3 is TGTGCCAGCAGCGTTCGAGGGGAGCAGTTCTTC. The chain couples TRBV2 to TRBJ2-1, with D perhaps matching TRBD2 (5 bases). The V gene's germline CDR1 is SNHLY and CDR2 FYNNEI. The CDR3 has 11 residues. V shed 6 bases and J shed 10 bases, with 10 bases lying between them.

The CDR3 sequence: CASSLPVHNSPLHF. The CDR3 DNA reads as TGCGCCAGCAGCTTGCCAGTGCATAATTCACCCCTCCACTTT. The chain combines TRBV5-1 with TRBJ1-6, with D uncertain. V was shortened by 1 base and J by 5 bases, with 7 bases between the two germline ends. Germline V gives CDR1 SGHRS, CDR2 YFSETQ. This CDR3 region has 14 residues.

The table lists this clone with a count of one. This sequence joins TRBV19 and TRBJ2-2; TRBD1 matches 8 bases. The CDR3 contains 22 residues. Germline values: CDR1 LNHDA, CDR2 SQIVND (reference sequence). Losses at the gene ends were 3 bases for V and 3 bases for J; bases not matched to a gene: 24. The CDR3 coding sequence is TGTGCCAGTAGTATTGGGGGCAGGGGGCCACGCCGGATGCTTGGCGACACCGGGGAGCTGTTTTTT. This encodes CASSIGGRGPRRMLGDTGELFF.

This chain uses TRBV7-9 with TRBJ2-5; tentatively, D is TRBD2 (6 bases). V was shortened by 5 bases and J by 2 bases, with 15 bases between the two germline ends. This CDR3 region has 15 residues. Germline V lookup: CDR1 SEHNR, CDR2 FQNEAQ (reference sequence). For the CDR3, the DNA is TGTGCCAGCAGCCCGGTATGGGGGGAACAAGAGACCCAGTACTTC. It encodes CASSPVWGEQETQYF.

There are a few counts of this clone. The chain carries TRBV5-5 and TRBJ1-1, with D possibly TRBD1 on 5 matching bases. From germline, CDR1 is SGHKS and CDR2 YYEKEE (reference sequence). The germline V and J ends were trimmed by 3 bases and 0 bases, with 24 bases remaining between them. The CDR3 extends over 19 amino acids. CDR3 coding DNA: TGTGCCAGCAGCTGGGGAGCCCTCAACCTCGGGGGGATGAACACTGAAGCTTTCTTT. Translation: CASSWGALNLGGMNTEAFF.

The count of this clone is one. This sequence joins TRBV7-8 and TRBJ2-7; tentatively, D is TRBD1 (5 bases). In germline, CDR1 is SGHVS, CDR2 FQNEAQ. The CDR3 totals 15 residues. V was shortened by 7 bases and J by 7 bases, with 23 bases between the two germline ends. The CDR3 protein is CASTASEGQYGEQYF. In DNA form, the CDR3 reads TGTGCCAGCACCGCCTCGGAAGGACAATATGGGGAGCAGTACTTC.

CDR3 DNA sequence: TGCGCCAGCAGCCAAGGGGGATCGGGCAGAGTTATTTTGGGCTATGGCTACACCTTC. Encoded protein: CASSQGGSGRVILGYGYTF. V gene TRBV5-1 combines with J gene TRBJ1-2, with a weak D call TRBD1 (6 bases). V dropped 4 bases and J dropped 4 bases, with 29 bases sitting between them. The germline CDR1 and CDR2 sequences are SGHRS and YFSETQ. The CDR3 is made up of 19 amino acids.

The rearrangement uses TRBV2 and TRBJ1-1, with D hard to call. The CDR3 has 14 amino acids. Trimming pared 3 bases from V and 4 bases from J, leaving 12 bases between. Germline V gives CDR1 SNHLY, CDR2 FYNNEI. The CDR3 coding sequence is TGTGCCAGCAGTGATAGCGTCACAGCCACTGAAGCTTTCTTT. Translated: CASSDSVTATEAFF.